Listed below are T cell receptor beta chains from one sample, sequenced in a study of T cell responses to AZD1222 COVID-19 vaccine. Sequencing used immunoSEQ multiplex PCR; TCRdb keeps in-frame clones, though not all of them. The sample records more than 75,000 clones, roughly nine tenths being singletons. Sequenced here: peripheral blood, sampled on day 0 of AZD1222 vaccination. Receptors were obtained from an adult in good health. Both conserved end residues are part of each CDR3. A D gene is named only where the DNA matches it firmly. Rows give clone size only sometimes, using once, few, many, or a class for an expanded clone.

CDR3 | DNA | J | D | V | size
CASRPSGSHYGYTF | TGTGCCAGCAGACCTTCCGGGAGCCATTATGGCTACACCTTC | TRBJ1-2 | . | TRBV28 | .
CASKTLRDTGELFF | TGTGCCAGCAAAACCCTAAGGGACACCGGGGAGCTGTTTTTT | TRBJ2-2 | . | TRBV6-5 | .
CASSWASGGPGTDTQYF | TGTGCCAGCAGTTGGGCTAGCGGGGGGCCCGGCACAGATACGCAGTATTTT | TRBJ2-3 | TRBD2 | TRBV2 | .
CASREGNTEAFF | TGTGCCAGTAGAGAGGGAAACACTGAAGCTTTCTTT | TRBJ1-1 | . | TRBV19 | .
CASSSQTTTDTQYF | TGTGCCAGCAGCTCCCAAACAACCACAGATACGCAGTATTTT | TRBJ2-3 | . | TRBV5-4 | .
CASSYGDENTEAFF | TGTGCCAGCAGTTACGGGGACGAGAACACTGAAGCTTTCTTT | TRBJ1-1 | . | TRBV6-5 | .
CASSQNSGQVSYEQYF | TGTGCCAGCAGCCAAAATAGCGGACAGGTTTCCTACGAGCAGTACTTC | TRBJ2-7 | . | TRBV14 | .
CASARYHKEEQYF | TGCGCCAGCGCCCGGTACCACAAGGAAGAGCAGTACTTC | TRBJ2-7 | . | TRBV5-1 | .
CAWSVTRPNQPQHF | TGTGCCTGGAGTGTAACACGACCTAATCAGCCCCAGCATTTT | TRBJ1-5 | . | TRBV30 | .
CASSGGSGNTIYF | TGTGCCAGCAGCGGGGGATCTGGAAACACCATATATTTT | TRBJ1-3 | . | TRBV9 | .
CASSLLPGVGYTF | TGTGCCAGCAGCTTACTACCAGGGGTAGGGTACACCTTC | TRBJ1-2 | . | TRBV7-3 | .
CASSQGSPLHF | TGTGCCAGCAGCCAAGGGTCACCCCTCCACTTT | TRBJ1-6 | . | TRBV3-1/TRBV3-2 | .
CASSQTGGIGSNQPQHF | TGTGCCAGCAGCCAAACCGGAGGAATCGGGAGCAATCAGCCCCAGCATTTT | TRBJ1-5 | . | TRBV5-4 | .
CASSSRGTDTQYF | TGTGCCAGCAGCTCTCGGGGGACAGATACGCAGTATTTT | TRBJ2-3 | . | TRBV3-1/TRBV3-2 | .
CASSLSWANNEQFF | TGTGCCAGCAGCCTGAGTTGGGCGAACAATGAGCAGTTCTTC | TRBJ2-1 | . | TRBV11-2 | .
CASSPQTRQGGNQPQHF | TGTGCCAGCTCACCACAAACGCGACAGGGAGGGAATCAGCCCCAGCATTTT | TRBJ1-5 | TRBD1 | TRBV18 | once
CARRFRPSGNTIYF | TGTGCCAGAAGGTTCCGGCCCTCTGGAAACACCATATATTTT | TRBJ1-3 | . | TRBV28 | .